The present TCR beta chain was sequenced within a study of T cell responses to AZD1222 COVID-19 vaccine. Remarks on this clone: The antigen remains unidentified.

Only in-frame clones appear in the TCRdb table, and some are missing; sequencing was by immunoSEQ multiplex PCR. Of about 99,000 clones in the sample, about 90% are singletons; the top ten hold around 20%. Study results and limitations: Donors in the cohort were predominantly white British and more often female, and clonal diversity was possibly underestimated. Spike-specific TCR breadth and depth rose after two AZD1222 doses.

The sample here was peripheral blood, taken on day 0 of AZD1222 vaccination. The clonotype was recovered from an adult in good health.

The DNA of the CDR3 is TGCGCCAGCAGCTGGCAGGATCCTCGGGATACGCAGTATTTT. It codes for CASSWQDPRDTQYF. The chain joins TRBV5-1 to TRBJ2-3; no firm D call. Germline-derived CDR1 and CDR2 are SGHRS and YFSETQ. The V end was cut by 3 bases, the J end by 6 bases, with 14 bases between. The CDR3 totals 14 residues.